A selection of T cell receptor beta chains follows, all from one sample in a study of cytomegalovirus exposure and HLA in healthy donors. The method was immunoSEQ multiplex PCR; TCRdb's version includes in-frame clones alone and lacks a portion of them. This table holds 100,000 to 150,000 clones, just under 90% found once. The specimen was PBMCs. Receptor source: a man younger than 40 in good health and CMV-seronegative. Both conserved end residues are part of each CDR3. The D gene is left open where the match is weak. Part of the rows lack a size; the others show once, few, many or a class for expanded clones.

TRBV19	TRBD1	NA	TRBJ1-5	TGTGCCAGTAGTGTTGGACAGGGGGCAAATCAGCCCCAGCATTTT	CASSVGQGANQPQHF
TRBV29-1	NA	NA	TRBJ1-1	TGCAGCGTTGAGCACAGTCTGAACACTGAAGCTTTCTTT	CSVEHSLNTEAFF
TRBV14	TRBD1	NA	TRBJ2-5	TGTGCCAGCAGCGGCCGGGACAGGGGGCAAGAGACCCAGTACTTC	CASSGRDRGQETQYF
TRBV28	TRBD1	NA	TRBJ1-2	TGTGCCAGCAGTTTAAGGCTAAAGGGACAGGGGACACATGGCTACACCTTC	CASSLRLKGQGTHGYTF
TRBV10-3	TRBD1	NA	TRBJ1-5	TGTGCCATCAGTGCTACCGGGACAGGGGTAAATAGCAATCAGCCCCAGCATTTT	CAISATGTGVNSNQPQHF
TRBV5-4	TRBD1	NA	TRBJ1-1	TGTGCCAGCAGCGGAGGACAGGGGGTAAACACTGAAGCTTTCTTT	CASSGGQGVNTEAFF
TRBV12-5	NA	once	TRBJ2-1	TGTGCTAGTGGTTTGGTCTCAGGGGGGTCCTACAATGAGCAGTTCTTC	CASGLVSGGSYNEQFF
TRBV29-1	TRBD2	NA	TRBJ2-7	TGCAGCGTCCTAGCGGGGCGCTACGAGCAGTACTTC	CSVLAGRYEQYF
TRBV7-6	TRBD2	NA	TRBJ2-7	TGTGCCAGCAGCTTAGCGGGACTAGGCTACGAGCAGTACTTC	CASSLAGLGYEQYF
TRBV7-9	NA	NA	TRBJ1-2	TGTGCCAGCAGCTTAACAGGGTGGCATGGCTACACCTTC	CASSLTGWHGYTF
TRBV19	NA	once	TRBJ1-2	TGTGCCAGTAGTATTGGACAGTCGTATGGCTACACCTTC	CASSIGQSYGYTF
TRBV12-5	NA	NA	TRBJ2-7	TGTGCTAGTGGTTCCGGGCAGGGCTCCTACGAGCAGTACTTC	CASGSGQGSYEQYF
TRBV6-1	TRBD1	NA	TRBJ2-4	TGTGCCAGCAGAGGGACAGGGGGGAACATTCAGTACTTC	CASRGTGGNIQYF
TRBV6-5	NA	NA	TRBJ1-2	TGTGCCAGCACCCCTAGGGGCTCCTCCAGCTATGGCTACACCTTC	CASTPRGSSSYGYTF
TRBV29-1	NA	once	TRBJ1-1	TGCAGCGACACAGGGAACACTGAAGCTTTCTTT	CSDTGNTEAFF
TRBV27	NA	NA	TRBJ1-5	TGTGCCAGCAGTTTAGGTCAGGGGAGCAATCAGCCCCAGCATTTT	CASSLGQGSNQPQHF
TRBV6-5	TRBD1	NA	TRBJ2-1	TGTGCCAGCAGTTTGACAGGGGGCGACTCCTACAATGAGCAGTTCTTC	CASSLTGGDSYNEQFF
TRBV28	NA	NA	TRBJ1-3	TGTGCCAGTGGGGGCGGGTTCTACTCTGGAAACACCATATATTTT	CASGGGFYSGNTIYF
TRBV6-5	TRBD1	NA	TRBJ1-1	TGTGCCAGCAGTTACCAAGGACAGGGGAAGGGCACTGAAGCTTTCTTT	CASSYQGQGKGTEAFF
TRBV7-9	NA	NA	TRBJ2-1	TGTGCCAGCAGCTTAGGAGGATTGTTGGGGACTGGATACAATGAGCAGTTCTTC	CASSLGGLLGTGYNEQFF
TRBV29-1	NA	NA	TRBJ2-1	TGCAGCGTTCGACTGACAGGTACTGAGCAGTTCTTC	CSVRLTGTEQFF
TRBV18	TRBD1	NA	TRBJ2-5	TGTGCCAGCTCGCCGGGACAGCAAGAGACCCAGTACTTC	CASSPGQQETQYF
TRBV5-1	TRBD1	NA	TRBJ1-2	TGCGCCAGCAGCCCTGGGACAGGGCCTCTCTATGGCTACACCTTC	CASSPGTGPLYGYTF
TRBV11-2	NA	NA	TRBJ1-2	TGTGCCAGCAGTACCGCAGGGTTTCCTTTATATGGCTACACCTTC	CASSTAGFPLYGYTF
TRBV6-6	TRBD1	NA	TRBJ1-5	TGTGCCAGCAGTTACACCAGACAGGGGTATCAGCCCCAGCATTTT	CASSYTRQGYQPQHF
TRBV7-2	TRBD1	NA	TRBJ2-5	TGTGCCAGCAGCCTCGCCACAGGGGTCGGAGAGACCCAGTACTTC	CASSLATGVGETQYF
TRBV7-6	NA	NA	TRBJ1-1	TGTGCCAGCAGACTAGGGTCTAACACTGAAGCTTTCTTT	CASRLGSNTEAFF
TRBV6-5	TRBD1	NA	TRBJ2-2	TGTGCCAGCAGCCAGGACAGGGGGAACACCGGGGAGCTGTTTTTT	CASSQDRGNTGELFF
TRBV4-3	NA	NA	TRBJ2-7	TGCGCCAGCAGCCAAGAGTTGCTGGTCGGAGGGGTTAGCTCCTACGAGCAGTACTTC	CASSQELLVGGVSSYEQYF
TRBV5-4	NA	NA	TRBJ1-2	TGTGCCAGCAGCGGGCGTGGGGGGAACTATGGCTACACCTTC	CASSGRGGNYGYTF
TRBV7-9	NA	NA	TRBJ1-4	TGTGCCAGCAGCTTAGAGACGGCGGTATCGGGTGAAAAACTGTTTTTT	CASSLETAVSGEKLFF
TRBV28	TRBD2	NA	TRBJ2-7	TGTGCCAGCAGCACTAGTGGACTAGCGGGGGCGGGGGAGCAGTACTTC	CASSTSGLAGAGEQYF
TRBV28	NA	NA	TRBJ1-1	TGTGCCAGCAGTTTAATCGGGGGATATGAAGCTTTCTTT	CASSLIGGYEAFF
TRBV5-4	TRBD1	NA	TRBJ1-2	TGTGCCAGCAGCATGGGACAGGGACGCTATGGCTACACCTTC	CASSMGQGRYGYTF
TRBV6-6	NA	NA	TRBJ1-5	TGTGCCAGCAGTTACTTAAGCAGGGACAATCAGCCCCAGCATTTT	CASSYLSRDNQPQHF
TRBV18	NA	NA	TRBJ2-1	TGTGCCAGCTCACCCGGTACCTCCTACAATGAGCAGTTCTTC	CASSPGTSYNEQFF
TRBV7-8	NA	NA	TRBJ2-3	TGTGCCAGCAGTCCCTACCGGGGGTCCACAGATACGCAGTATTTT	CASSPYRGSTDTQYF
TRBV6-1	NA	NA	TRBJ1-1	TGTGCCAGCAGTCAGGTGAACACTGAAGCTTTCTTT	CASSQVNTEAFF
TRBV25-1	NA	NA	TRBJ1-6	TGTGCCAGCAGATCCGGGCATGGGAGCTCCTATAATTCACCCCTCCACTTT	CASRSGHGSSYNSPLHF
TRBV15	NA	once	TRBJ1-6	TGTGCCACCAGCAGGGGGGGGTATAATTCACCCCTCCACTTT	CATSRGGYNSPLHF
TRBV7-6	TRBD1	NA	TRBJ2-7	TGTGCCAGCAGCCTAGCCGGCGGGACAGGGGAGGCCTACGAGCAGTACTTC	CASSLAGGTGEAYEQYF
TRBV5-1	NA	NA	TRBJ1-2	TGCGCCAGCAGCTTGGAAGGAACAGGGTCTGGCTACACCTTC	CASSLEGTGSGYTF
TRBV28	NA	NA	TRBJ1-1	TGTGCCAGCAGTCCCAACCATGACACCTCAGCTTTCTTT	CASSPNHDTSAFF
TRBV25-1	NA	NA	TRBJ2-1	TGTGCCAGCAGTGAAGGCTTAGGGAGACGGGAGCAGTTCTTC	CASSEGLGRREQFF
TRBV4-1	NA	NA	TRBJ2-1	TGCGCCAGCAGCCAAGATTCCGCGGTCCTAGGATACAATGAGCAGTTCTTC	CASSQDSAVLGYNEQFF
TRBV9	NA	NA	TRBJ1-2	TGTGCCAGCAGCTCACAAGGGGGAATGGGTGGCTACACCTTC	CASSSQGGMGGYTF
TRBV14	TRBD1	NA	TRBJ1-2	TGTGCCAGTTCTCTGACAGGGTTTGGCTACACCTTC	CASSLTGFGYTF